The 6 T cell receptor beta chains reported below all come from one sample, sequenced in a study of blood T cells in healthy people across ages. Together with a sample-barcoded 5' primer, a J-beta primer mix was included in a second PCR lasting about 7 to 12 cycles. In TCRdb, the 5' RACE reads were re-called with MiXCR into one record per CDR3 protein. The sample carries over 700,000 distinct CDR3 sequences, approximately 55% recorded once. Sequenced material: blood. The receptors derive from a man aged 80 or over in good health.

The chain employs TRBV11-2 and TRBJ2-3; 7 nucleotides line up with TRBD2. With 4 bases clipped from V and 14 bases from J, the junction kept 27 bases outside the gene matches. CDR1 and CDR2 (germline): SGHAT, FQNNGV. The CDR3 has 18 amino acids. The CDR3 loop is CASSSLQRGGRGHRYAYF. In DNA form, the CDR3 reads TGTGCCAGCAGCTCTCTACAAAGGGGCGGGAGAGGACACAGATACGCGTATTTT.

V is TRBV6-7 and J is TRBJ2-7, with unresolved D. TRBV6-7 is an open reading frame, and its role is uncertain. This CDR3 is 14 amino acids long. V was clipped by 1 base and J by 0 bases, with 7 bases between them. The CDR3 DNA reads TGTGCCAGCAGTTACTGGGCGGACTCCTACGAGCAGTACTTC. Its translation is CASSYWADSYEQYF.

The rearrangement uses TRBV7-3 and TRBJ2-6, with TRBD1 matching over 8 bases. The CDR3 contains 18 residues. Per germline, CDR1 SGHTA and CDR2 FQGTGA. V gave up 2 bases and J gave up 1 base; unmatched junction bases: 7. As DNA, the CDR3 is TGTGCCAGCAGCTTAGGGGACAGGTTCTCATCTGGGGCCAACGTCCTGACTTTC. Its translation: CASSLGDRFSSGANVLTF.

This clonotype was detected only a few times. The CDR3 sequence is CASSLGPPGGYTF. The CDR3 nucleotides read TGTGCCAGCAGTCTCGGCCCTCCCGGCGGCTACACCTTC. V gene TRBV28 combines with J gene TRBJ1-2; D unclear. Germline lookup yields CDR1 MDHEN and CDR2 SYDVKM. The CDR3 runs 13 residues. V dropped 5 bases and J dropped 8 bases, with 15 bases sitting between them.

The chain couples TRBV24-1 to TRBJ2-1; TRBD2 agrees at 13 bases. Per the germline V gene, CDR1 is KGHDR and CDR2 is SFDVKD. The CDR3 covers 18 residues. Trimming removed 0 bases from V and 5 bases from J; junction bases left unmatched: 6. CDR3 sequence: CATSDLGAGLAGNNEQFF. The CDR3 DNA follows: TGTGCCACCAGTGATTTGGGCGCGGGACTAGCGGGAAACAATGAGCAGTTCTTC.

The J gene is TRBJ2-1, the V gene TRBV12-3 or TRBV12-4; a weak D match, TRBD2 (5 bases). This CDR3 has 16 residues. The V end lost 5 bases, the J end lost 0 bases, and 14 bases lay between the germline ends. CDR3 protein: CASSRPGRASYNEQFF. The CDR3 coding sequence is TGTGCCAGCAGTCGTCCCGGGCGGGCCTCCTACAATGAGCAGTTCTTC.